The T cell receptor beta chain under discussion was sequenced for a study of blood T cell repertoires in COVID-19. About the research overall: The samples span acute and convalescent COVID-19 from the United States, Italy and Spain. PBMCs, B-cell-depleted T cells, or T cells were the source of the cDNA or gDNA that made up the material.

The CDR3 spans 14 residues. The germline V and J ends were trimmed by 8 bases and 5 bases, with 17 bases remaining between them. Per germline, CDR1 SNHLY and CDR2 FYNNEI. Seattle researchers signed up patients amid active infection and tracked them longitudinally. In the study's own analysis: Researchers report that nucleated cell counts were estimated from reference gene primer amplification. Some clones are missing from TCRdb's copy, which holds only in-frame ones; the method was immunoSEQ multiplex PCR. V and J calls plus clone size are reproduced from that table; the DNA served to infer D and trimming. This sample carries roughly 60,000 clones, approximately 84% of them seen once, and the ten largest clones take roughly a tenth.

The sequence was collected from a man older than 75 with COVID-19, enrolled during active disease. The sequencing input was peripheral blood. J is TRBJ2-3 and V is TRBV2; no clear D. The CDR3 DNA follows: TGTGCCAGCGGCTCGTTGGGCCCCTTAGATACGCAGTATTTT. This gives the protein CASGSLGPLDTQYF.